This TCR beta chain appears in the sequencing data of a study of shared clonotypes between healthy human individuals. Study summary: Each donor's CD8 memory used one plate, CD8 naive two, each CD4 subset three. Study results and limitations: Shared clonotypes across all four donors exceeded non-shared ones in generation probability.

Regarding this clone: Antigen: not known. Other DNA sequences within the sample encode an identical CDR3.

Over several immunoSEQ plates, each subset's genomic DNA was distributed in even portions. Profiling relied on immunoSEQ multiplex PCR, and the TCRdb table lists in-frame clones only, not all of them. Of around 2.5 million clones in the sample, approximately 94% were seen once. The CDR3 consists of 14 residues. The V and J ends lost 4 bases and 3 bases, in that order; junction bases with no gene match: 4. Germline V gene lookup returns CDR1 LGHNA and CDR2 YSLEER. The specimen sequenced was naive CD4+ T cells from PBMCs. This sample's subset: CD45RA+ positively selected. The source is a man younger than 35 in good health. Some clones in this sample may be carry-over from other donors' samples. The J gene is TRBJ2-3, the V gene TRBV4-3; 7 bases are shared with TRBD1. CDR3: CASSLLQGTDTQYF. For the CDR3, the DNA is TGCGCCAGCAGCCTATTACAGGGGACAGATACGCAGTATTTT.